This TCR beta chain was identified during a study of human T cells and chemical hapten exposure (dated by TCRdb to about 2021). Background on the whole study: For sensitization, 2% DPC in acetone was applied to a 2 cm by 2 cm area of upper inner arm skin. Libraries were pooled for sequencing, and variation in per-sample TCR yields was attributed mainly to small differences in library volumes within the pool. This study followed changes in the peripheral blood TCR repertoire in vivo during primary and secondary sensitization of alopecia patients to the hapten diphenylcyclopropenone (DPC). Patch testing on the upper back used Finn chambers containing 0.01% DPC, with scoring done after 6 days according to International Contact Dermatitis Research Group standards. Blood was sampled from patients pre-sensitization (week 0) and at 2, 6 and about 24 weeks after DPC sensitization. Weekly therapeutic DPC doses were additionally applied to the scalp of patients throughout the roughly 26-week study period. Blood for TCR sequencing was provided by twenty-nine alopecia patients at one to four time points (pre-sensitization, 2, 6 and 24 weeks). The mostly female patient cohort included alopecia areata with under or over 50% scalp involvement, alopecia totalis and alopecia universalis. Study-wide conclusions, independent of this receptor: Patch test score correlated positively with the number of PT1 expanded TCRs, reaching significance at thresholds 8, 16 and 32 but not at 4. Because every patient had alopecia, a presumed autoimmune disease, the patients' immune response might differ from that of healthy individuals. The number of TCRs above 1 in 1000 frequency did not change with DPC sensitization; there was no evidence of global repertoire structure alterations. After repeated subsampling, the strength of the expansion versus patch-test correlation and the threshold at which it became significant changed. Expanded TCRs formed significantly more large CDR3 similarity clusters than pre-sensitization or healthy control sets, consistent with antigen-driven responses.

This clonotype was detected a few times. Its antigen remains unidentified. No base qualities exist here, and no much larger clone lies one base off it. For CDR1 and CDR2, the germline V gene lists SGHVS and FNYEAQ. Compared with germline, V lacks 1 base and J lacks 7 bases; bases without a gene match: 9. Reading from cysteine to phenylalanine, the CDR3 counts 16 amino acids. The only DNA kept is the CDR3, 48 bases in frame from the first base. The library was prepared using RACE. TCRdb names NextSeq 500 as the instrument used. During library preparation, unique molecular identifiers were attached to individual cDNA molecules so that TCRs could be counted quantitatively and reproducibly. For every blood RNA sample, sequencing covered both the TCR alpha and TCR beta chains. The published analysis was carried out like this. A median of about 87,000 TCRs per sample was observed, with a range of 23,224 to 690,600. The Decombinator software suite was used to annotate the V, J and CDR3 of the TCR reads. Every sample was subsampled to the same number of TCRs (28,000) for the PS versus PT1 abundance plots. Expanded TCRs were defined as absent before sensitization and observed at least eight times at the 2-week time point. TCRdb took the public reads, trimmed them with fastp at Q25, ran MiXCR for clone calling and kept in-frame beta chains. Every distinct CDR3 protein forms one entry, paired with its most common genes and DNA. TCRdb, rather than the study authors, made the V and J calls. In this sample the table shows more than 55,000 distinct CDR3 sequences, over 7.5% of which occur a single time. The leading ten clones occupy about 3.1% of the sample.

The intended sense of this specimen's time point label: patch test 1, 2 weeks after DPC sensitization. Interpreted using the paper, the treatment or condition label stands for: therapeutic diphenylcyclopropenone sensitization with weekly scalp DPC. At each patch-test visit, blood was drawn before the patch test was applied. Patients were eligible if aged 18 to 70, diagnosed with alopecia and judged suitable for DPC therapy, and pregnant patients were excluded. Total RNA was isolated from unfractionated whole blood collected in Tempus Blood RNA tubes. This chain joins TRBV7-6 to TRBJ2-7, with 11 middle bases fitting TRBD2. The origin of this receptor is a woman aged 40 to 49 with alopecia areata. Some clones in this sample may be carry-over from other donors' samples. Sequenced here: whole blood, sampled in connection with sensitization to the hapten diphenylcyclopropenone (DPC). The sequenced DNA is TGTGCCAGCAGCTTAGATCGTAGCGGGGGGGCTGAGGAGCAGTACTTC. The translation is CASSLDRSGGAEEQYF.